This T cell receptor beta chain originates from a study of blood T cell repertoires in COVID-19. Background on the study: Collection of acute and convalescent COVID-19 samples took place in the United States, Italy and Spain.

The CDR3 covers 17 residues. With V trimmed by 4 bases and J by 7 bases, 12 bases remained unmatched. The germline V gene has CDR1 MDHEN and CDR2 SYDVKM. Enrolled during active infection, Seattle patients were then followed longitudinally. Study processing details: Estimation of nucleated cell counts relied on the amplification of reference gene primers. Method: immunoSEQ multiplex PCR; TCRdb's copy keeps in-frame clones and lacks some. V and J calls and clone size come straight from that table; D and trimming were deduced from the DNA. The repertoire holds 85,000 to 130,000 clones, with less than 80% as singletons.

The chain combines TRBV28 with TRBJ2-1; the match to TRBD2 covers 11 bases. The sequence came from an elderly man with COVID-19, enrolled during active disease. Sequenced sample: peripheral blood. CDR3 in DNA: TGTGCCAGCAGTTCCCCCATCGGGACTAGCGGCTTAAATGAGCAGTTCTTC. Translation gives CASSSPIGTSGLNEQFF.